Below, 20 T cell receptor beta chains from the same sample are listed, as sequenced in a study of blood T cell repertoires in COVID-19. TCRdb keeps only in-frame clones here, not all; method: immunoSEQ multiplex PCR. The sample holds roughly 300,000 clones; 88% are singletons and the top ten take 9% to 9.5%. What was sequenced was peripheral blood. The receptors shown here come from a man between 18 and 35 years old with active or convalescent COVID-19.

V usage is TRBV5-1 and J usage is TRBJ2-7; TRBD1 matches at 8 bases. Trimming cost V 4 bases and J 3 bases; bases outside gene matches: 6. Germline V lookup: CDR1 SGHRS, CDR2 YFSETQ. The CDR3 extends over 14 amino acids. CDR3 sequence reads: CASSDTGTGYEQYF. CDR3 nucleotides: TGCGCCAGCAGCGACACCGGGACAGGCTACGAGCAGTACTTC.

This clone was seen just once. The chain uses TRBV9 and TRBJ2-1; TRBD2 agrees at 7 bases. The CDR3 runs to 15 residues. Germline loops: CDR1 SGDLS, CDR2 YYNGEE. V shed 2 bases, J shed 1 base, and the junction held 3 bases outside the gene matches. In DNA form, the CDR3 reads TGTGCCAGCAGCGTCGCGGGGGAGTCCTACAATGAGCAGTTCTTC. Translating it yields CASSVAGESYNEQFF. The whole variable domain, remainder taken from reference TRBV9 and TRBJ2-1, is DSGVTQTPKHLITATGQRVTLRCSPRSGDLSVYWYQQSLDQGLQFLIQYYNGEERAKGNILERFSAQQFPDLHSELNLSSLELGDSALYFCASSVAGESYNEQFFGPGTRLTVL.

J is TRBJ2-7 and V is TRBV11-3; the D is unclear. The CDR3 loop spans 13 amino acids. CDR1 is SGHNT and CDR2 is YENEEA in the germline V gene. Trimming left V 0 bases short and J 4 bases short, with 7 bases between. The CDR3, as DNA: TGTGCCAGCAGCTTAGAGGCAGGTTACGAGCAGTACTTC. Amino acid sequence: CASSLEAGYEQYF.

The CDR3 nucleotides are TGTGCCAGTAGTATTCGTGAAGGGGGCCGTTACGAGCAGTACTTC. It specifies CASSIREGGRYEQYF. The genes are TRBV19 and TRBJ2-7, with 7 bases matching TRBD1. J lost 4 bases, V lost 3 bases, and 9 bases had no gene match. This CDR3 contains 15 residues. Germline CDR1 and CDR2: LNHDA and SQIVND (reference sequence).

The V call is TRBV6-5, the J call TRBJ1-6, with TRBD1 identical over 10 bases. Germline CDR1 is MNHEY and CDR2 is SVGAGI. V lost 10 bases and J lost 10; bases outside the gene matches: 7. This CDR3 is 13 amino acids long. The CDR3 spells CATRDRGSSPLHF. As DNA, the CDR3 is TGTGCCACCCGGGACAGGGGAAGCTCACCCCTCCACTTT.

This chain uses TRBV7-7 with TRBJ2-4; maybe TRBD2 (5 bases). Trimming shortened V by 3 bases and J by 0 bases, and 15 bases separated the two germline ends. This CDR3 region has 17 residues. Germline CDR1 SSHAT, CDR2 FNYEAQ (reference sequence). CDR3: CASSLSRGCLAKNIQYF. The CDR3 nucleotides are TGTGCCAGCAGCTTGTCCAGAGGGTGTCTAGCCAAAAACATTCAGTACTTC.

J is TRBJ2-3 and V is TRBV9, with 15 bases matching TRBD2. V lost 3 bases to trimming and J lost 6 bases; unmatched junction nucleotides: 5. This CDR3 contains 16 residues. Per the germline V gene, CDR1 is SGDLS and CDR2 is YYNGEE. The CDR3 is CASSARTSGGADTQYF. The CDR3 DNA reads TGTGCCAGCAGCGCAAGGACTAGCGGGGGGGCCGATACGCAGTATTTT.

The V call is TRBV6-5, the J call TRBJ1-1; no clear D gene. The germline V gene encodes CDR1 MNHEY and CDR2 SVGAGI. The length of the CDR3 is 14 residues. Trimming stripped 5 bases from V and 4 bases from J, with 14 bases between. The CDR3 spells CASSHEGVSTEAFF. In DNA, the CDR3 is TGTGCCAGCAGTCACGAGGGCGTTTCCACTGAAGCTTTCTTT.

The chain employs TRBV3-1 (or the pseudogene TRBV3-2) and TRBJ2-2; 10 bases align to TRBD2. This CDR3 has 18 residues. Per germline, CDR1 LGHDT and CDR2 YNNKEL (reference sequence). V gave up 4 bases and J gave up 1 base; unmatched junction bases: 9. The DNA for the CDR3 is TGTGCCAGCAGCCCCAGGGTAGCGGGGGGACTGAACACCGGGGAGCTGTTTTTT. It specifies CASSPRVAGGLNTGELFF.

This clone has just one count. At one of its ends the junction is not consistent with the germline gene, which may arise from a read error. The chain uses TRBV11-2 and TRBJ2-7, with no clear D. The CDR3 consists of 8 residues. Germline CDR1 SGHAT, CDR2 FQNNGV. CDR3 residues: CASSDMDF. The DNA of the CDR3 is TGTGCCAGCAGCGACATGGACTTC. The complete variable domain, with remaining parts taken from reference TRBV11-2 and TRBJ2-7, reads EAGVAQSPRYKIIEKRQSVAFWCNPISGHATLYWYQQILGQGPKLLIQFQNNGVVDDSQLPKDRFSAERLKGVDSTLKIQPAKLEDSAVYLCASSDMDFGPGTRLTVT.

The chain combines TRBV6-5 with TRBJ2-1, with 8 nucleotides matching TRBD1. J was trimmed by 4 bases and V by 2 bases; bases with no gene match: 7. Germline-derived CDR1 and CDR2 are MNHEY and SVGAGI. The CDR3 loop spans 16 amino acids. This chain's CDR3 is CASSYPTGAEYNEQFF. CDR3 DNA sequence: TGTGCCAGCAGTTACCCGACAGGGGCAGAGTACAATGAGCAGTTCTTC.

V usage is TRBV6-2 or TRBV6-3 and J usage is TRBJ2-4; D may be TRBD2 (7 bases). V was cut by 4 bases and J by 4 bases, with 26 bases left in between. Germline V gene sequence: CDR1 MNHEY, CDR2 SVGEGT. This CDR3 is built from 19 residues. CDR3 in DNA: TGTGCCAGCAGTTTGACTAGCCTCTTCGTCGGGGGGCCAAAAAACATTCAGTACTTC. Translation gives CASSLTSLFVGGPKNIQYF.

There are a few counts of this clone. The V call is TRBV6-5, the J call TRBJ1-4; no reliable D call. In germline, CDR1 is MNHEY, CDR2 SVGAGI. The length of the CDR3 is 15 residues. Trimming removed 0 bases at V and 6 bases at J, with 11 bases between. The DNA for the CDR3 is TGTGCCAGCAGTTACTCGAGTCGTTCGGATGAAAAACTGTTTTTT. This translates into CASSYSSRSDEKLFF.

The V and J genes are TRBV12-3 or TRBV12-4 and TRBJ2-7; no clear D gene. V dropped 2 bases and J dropped 4 bases, with 9 bases sitting between them. The CDR3 sequence is 13 residues long. The CDR3 bases are TGTGCCAGCAGTTTAAACCCAGATTACGAGCAGTACTTC. Its translation is CASSLNPDYEQYF.

The chain recombines TRBV9 with TRBJ1-1; D is possibly TRBD1 (5 bases). Germline CDR1 and CDR2: SGDLS and YYNGEE. With 3 bases removed from V and 1 base from J, the gap between germline ends came to 13 bases. There are 15 residues in the CDR3. The CDR3 region has the DNA TGTGCCAGCAGCGACCCTTCTGGGGCGAACACTGAAGCTTTCTTT. Translating it yields CASSDPSGANTEAFF.

The chain couples TRBV4-1 to TRBJ1-4; D gene uncertain. This CDR3 has 16 amino acids. V lost 4 bases and J 5 bases, leaving 17 bases between the germline ends. CDR1 and CDR2 from the germline V gene are MGHRA and YSYEKL. The CDR3 loop is CASSLDARASNEKLFF. The CDR3 nucleotides are TGCGCCAGCAGCCTCGATGCGAGAGCTTCGAATGAAAAACTGTTTTTT.

The chain combines TRBV6-4 with TRBJ2-1, with TRBD2 identical over 8 bases. Germline CDR1 is MRHNA and CDR2 is SNTAGT. There are 15 residues in the CDR3. The junction had 4 bases not matched to a gene; V was cut back by 0 bases and J by 6 bases. This CDR3 is CASSDSPGGANEQFF. Written as DNA, the CDR3 is TGTGCCAGCAGTGACTCACCCGGGGGGGCCAATGAGCAGTTCTTC.

This clone has just a few counts. The gene calls are TRBV5-4 and TRBJ1-6, with 7 nucleotides matching TRBD1. Germline V lookup: CDR1 SGHNT, CDR2 YYREEE (reference sequence). Trimming removed 3 bases from V and 2 bases from J; junction bases left unmatched: 11. The CDR3 is 18 residues long. For the CDR3, the DNA is TGTGCCAGCAGCTCGGGGGACAGACGGGAAACCTATAATTCACCCCTCCACTTT. This sequence encodes CASSSGDRRETYNSPLHF.

The rearrangement uses TRBV18 and TRBJ2-1, with TRBD2 matching 11 bases. CDR1 is KGHSH, CDR2 LQKENI, per germline. The CDR3 totals 17 residues. J was trimmed by 6 bases and V by 5 bases; bases with no gene match: 12. The CDR3 coding sequence is TGTGCCAGCTCATCCCGACCTTTAGCGGGGGGGCGCAATGAGCAGTTCTTC. Amino acid sequence: CASSSRPLAGGRNEQFF.

This rearrangement joins TRBV18 to TRBJ2-7; tentatively, D is TRBD1 (6 bases). The CDR3 extends over 15 amino acids. Germline V gene data show CDR1 as KGHSH and CDR2 as LQKENI. Trimming took 5 bases from V and 7 from J, leaving 21 bases between them. This chain's CDR3 is CASSSRTEQFGEQYF. DNA of the CDR3: TGTGCCAGCTCATCTCGGACAGAGCAGTTCGGAGAGCAGTACTTC.